Presented here are 11 T cell receptor beta chains from one specimen sequenced in a study of regulatory T cells in long-lasting Graves disease (dated by TCRdb to the early 2020s). The time point label, read with the paper, signifies: newly diagnosed GD, antithyroid drugs for less than 3 months. For both TCR sequencing and RNA sequencing, RNA was extracted from PBMCs in TRIzol. The library was made by multiplex PCR. The instrument was an Illumina HiSeq 4000. CDR3 regions were amplified by Arm-PCR with iRepertoire HTBI primers to construct TCR beta libraries. TCRdb reprocessed the public reads (quality trimming at Q25 with fastp, clone calling with MiXCR) and kept in-frame beta chains. Every distinct CDR3 protein forms one entry, paired with its most common genes and DNA. The table for this sample lists about 220,000 distinct CDR3 sequences; approximately 18% of them were counted only once. The ten largest clones capture roughly 12% of the sample.

The same data also contributed to another study, on T cells in Graves' hyperthyroidism and ophthalmopathy.

The starting material was peripheral blood mononuclear cells (PBMCs), obtained at new diagnosis, from a patient treated with antithyroid drugs. These receptors were collected from a woman in her 30s with Graves disease. Donor details come from another sample of the same person, matched by shared clones.

This clonotype was counted a few times. The conserved phenylalanine or tryptophan is not found at the CDR3 terminus, so this likely reflects a read error. J is TRBJ2-7 and V is TRBV20-1; 12 positions agree with TRBD2. V shed 3 bases and J 3 bases; nucleotides not matched to a gene: 3. Per the germline V gene, CDR1 is DFQATT and CDR2 is SNEGSKA (reference sequence). There are 14 residues in the CDR3. CDR3 sequence reads: CSASPTSGGYEQYL. In DNA, the CDR3 is TGCAGTGCTAGTCCGACTAGCGGGGGCTACGAGCAGTACCTC.

In the case of this clonotype: This may come from a read error, since a much larger clone is one base off. The J gene is TRBJ2-5, the V gene TRBV19; tentatively, D is TRBD1 (5 bases). The V gene's germline CDR1 is LNHDA and CDR2 SQIVND (reference sequence). This CDR3 has 14 residues. V dropped 8 bases and J dropped 1 base, with 14 bases sitting between them. CDR3: CASRTQLFQETQYF. The CDR3 nucleotides read TGTGCCAGTCGGACACAGCTGTTCCAAGAGACCCAGTACTTC.

This clonotype was recorded once. This may stem from a read error, because a much larger clone lies one nucleotide away. The CDR3 end shows no conserved phenylalanine or tryptophan, and so a read error is likely. This rearrangement joins TRBV20-1 to TRBJ2-5; 7 bases map to TRBD2. The CDR3 loop spans 13 amino acids. From germline, CDR1 is DFQATT and CDR2 SNEGSKA (reference sequence). V shed 6 bases and J 4 bases; nucleotides not matched to a gene: 8. This CDR3 is CSAGGSRGETQYL. The CDR3 nucleotides are TGCAGTGCCGGGGGGTCGCGGGGAGAGACCCAGTACTTA.

As to this clonotype: A much larger clonotype is one base distant, so this may be a read error. The chain employs TRBV30 and TRBJ1-5; no reliable D call. Germline loops: CDR1 GTSNPN, CDR2 SVGIG (reference sequence). The ends were cut back, 1 base at V and 1 base at J, with 8 bases in the middle. This CDR3 is 14 amino acids long. Here the CDR3 reads CAWSGARSNQPQHF. The CDR3 nucleotides are TGTGCCTGGAGTGGGGCCAGGAGCAATCAGCCCCAGCATTTT.

V is TRBV12-3 or TRBV12-4 and J is TRBJ2-1; the match to TRBD2 covers 8 bases. The CDR3 has 15 residues. Losses at the gene ends were 6 bases for V and 8 bases for J; bases not matched to a gene: 12. DNA for the CDR3: TGTGCCAGCAGGGTCGGGACTAGTGAAGGCTATGAGCAGTTCTTC. It yields the protein CASRVGTSEGYEQFF.

This clonotype was recorded at least ten times. This chain connects TRBV2 to TRBJ1-6, with TRBD1 identical over 8 bases. Losses at the gene ends were 5 bases for V and 9 bases for J; bases not matched to a gene: 9. The CDR3 has 15 residues. Germline V gene sequence: CDR1 SNHLY, CDR2 FYNNEI. CDR3 sequence (DNA): TGTGCCAGCAGTCTGAGTAGACAGGGGAGTTCACCCCTCCACTTT. It translates to CASSLSRQGSSPLHF.

The sample holds many counts of this clonotype. The chain links TRBV11-3 to TRBJ2-5; perhaps TRBD2 as D (6 bases). Germline CDR1 is SGHNT and CDR2 is YENEEA. Trimming shortened V by 5 bases and J by 3 bases, and 13 bases separated the two germline ends. CDR3 length: 14 amino acids. The CDR3 coding sequence is TGTGCCAGCAGCGCATTTAGCGGAGAAGAGACCCAGTACTTC. It translates to CASSAFSGEETQYF.

The V call is TRBV19, the J call TRBJ1-5; tentatively, D is TRBD1 (5 bases). This CDR3 is built from 13 residues. Between the trimmed V and J ends, which lost 3 bases and 6 bases, there was a span of 9 bases. In germline, CDR1 is LNHDA, CDR2 SQIVND (reference sequence). CDR3 residues: CASSIRAGQPQHF. The CDR3, as DNA: TGTGCCAGTAGTATCAGGGCTGGTCAGCCCCAGCATTTT.

The sample holds many counts of this clonotype. The rearrangement uses TRBV27 and TRBJ2-2; TRBD1 aligns across 10 bases. Germline trimming cut 4 bases from V and 6 bases from J; bases unmatched to any gene: 2. Germline V lookup: CDR1 MNHEY, CDR2 SMNVEV (reference sequence). The CDR3 length is 14 residues. The CDR3 DNA reads TGTGCCAGCAGTTGGGGACAGGGGTCCGGGGAGCTGTTTTTT. Its protein is CASSWGQGSGELFF.

This clonotype was counted at least ten times. The J gene is TRBJ2-2, the V gene TRBV12-3 or TRBV12-4, with D maybe TRBD2 (6 bases). The CDR3 length is 15 residues. V was cut by 8 bases and J by 1 base, with 14 bases left in between. The CDR3 protein is CASPRGAENTGELFF. CDR3 nucleotides: TGTGCCAGCCCTCGCGGGGCGGAGAACACCGGGGAGCTGTTTTTT.

This clonotype was seen only a few times. The V and J genes are TRBV5-1 and TRBJ2-4; 8 bases map to TRBD2. J was trimmed by 2 bases and V by 2 bases; bases with no gene match: 9. From germline, CDR1 is SGHRS and CDR2 YFSETQ. The CDR3 covers 17 residues. This chain's CDR3 is CASSLETGGGPKNIQYF. As DNA, the CDR3 is TGCGCCAGCAGCTTAGAGACGGGAGGGGGTCCCAAAAACATTCAGTACTTC.